This record covers a single T cell receptor beta chain. As yet, its antigen is unknown. An end of the junction does not agree with germline; a read error may underlie this. MiXCR was run by TCRdb on the RACE reads, yielding one entry per CDR3 protein. The profile shows about 89,000 distinct CDR3 sequences, around 13% of them singletons. The sample belongs to a study of human T cells and chemical hapten exposure. On the study more broadly: Patients were given diphenylcyclopropenone on the scalp weekly across the approximately 24-week study.

Study observations and caveats: Compared to controls, expanded TCRs made significantly more large clusters of similar CDR3s. Higher patch test scores went with higher counts of PT1 expanded TCRs.

Time point: patch test 3, about 24 weeks after DPC sensitization. Treatment specified: therapeutic diphenylcyclopropenone sensitization with weekly scalp DPC. The CDR3 covers 14 residues. CDR1 and CDR2 (germline): SGDLS, YYNGEE. This specimen consisted of whole blood, obtained in connection with sensitization to the hapten diphenylcyclopropenone (DPC). The chain combines TRBV9 with TRBJ2-5; D is undetermined. The sequence was collected from a woman aged 45-59 years with alopecia areata. Some clones in this sample may be carry-over from other donors' samples. CDR3 region: CASSVKAGEESQYF. CDR3 DNA sequence: TGTGCCAGCAGCGTAAAGGCAGGAGAAGAGTCCCAGTACTTC.